One and the same sample provided the 13 T cell receptor beta chains below, sequenced in a study of T cells after somatic rescue of genetic block. Generated by immunoSEQ multiplex PCR, the TCRdb table keeps only in-frame clones and is missing some. The table lists roughly 120,000 clones, over 80% of them singletons. The specimen sequenced was peripheral blood mononuclear cells (PBMCs). These receptors were collected from a woman aged 18-30 years.

The chain recombines TRBV7-9 with TRBJ2-3, with 9 positions matching TRBD1. J was trimmed by 4 bases and V by 3 bases; bases with no gene match: 8. Germline V gene lookup returns CDR1 SEHNR and CDR2 FQNEAQ (reference sequence). This CDR3 has 16 amino acids. CDR3 DNA sequence: TGTGCCAGCAGCTTCTACAGGGGGCTAATGTCAGATACGCAGTATTTT. This gives the protein CASSFYRGLMSDTQYF.

The chain employs TRBV7-2 and TRBJ1-6; weak D call: TRBD1 (6 bases). Germline V gene sequence: CDR1 SGHTA, CDR2 FQGNSA. The V and J ends lost 5 bases and 10 bases respectively, with 15 bases between them. The CDR3 totals 14 residues. CDR3 loop: CASSPLTGKSPLHF. DNA of the CDR3: TGTGCCAGCAGCCCCCTCACAGGGAAGTCACCCCTCCACTTT.

The gene calls are TRBV2 and TRBJ1-4; TRBD1 matches at 8 bases. This CDR3 region has 14 residues. V lost 6 bases to trimming and J lost 7 bases; unmatched junction nucleotides: 7. Germline CDR1 is SNHLY and CDR2 is FYNNEI. The CDR3 loop is CASRPQGGTEKLFF. The DNA of the CDR3 is TGTGCCAGCAGGCCACAGGGGGGGACTGAAAAACTGTTTTTT.

The gene calls are TRBV27 and TRBJ1-4; 12 positions agree with TRBD1. The CDR3 extends over 17 amino acids. From germline, CDR1 is MNHEY and CDR2 SMNVEV (reference sequence). V gave up 5 bases and J gave up 2 bases; unmatched junction bases: 6. CDR3 sequence reads: CASSPPGQGATNEKLFF. In DNA form, the CDR3 reads TGTGCCAGCAGTCCTCCGGGACAGGGGGCGACTAATGAAAAACTGTTTTTT.

J is TRBJ1-3 and V is TRBV5-4; the match to TRBD1 covers 7 bases. CDR1 and CDR2 from the germline V gene are SGHNT and YYREEE (reference sequence). CDR3 length equals 16 residues. V was pared by 4 bases and J by 0 bases, with 7 bases of the junction left unmatched. The CDR3 protein is CASSKGQTYSGNTIYF. CDR3 nucleotide sequence: TGTGCCAGCAGCAAGGGACAGACTTACTCTGGAAACACCATATATTTT.

The chain employs TRBV19 and TRBJ1-4; D might be TRBD1 (5 bases). The length of the CDR3 is 13 residues. The ends were cut back, 3 bases at V and 7 bases at J, with 9 bases in the middle. The germline V gene encodes CDR1 LNHDA and CDR2 SQIVND (reference sequence). The CDR3 region is CASSITGTEKLFF. CDR3 coding DNA: TGTGCCAGTAGTATTACAGGTACTGAAAAACTGTTTTTT. Combining the CDR3 with reference TRBV19 and TRBJ1-4 gives the whole variable domain DGGITQSPKYLFRKEGQNVTLSCEQNLNHDAMYWYRQDPGQGLRLIYYSQIVNDFQKGDIAEGYSVSREKKESFPLTVTSAQKNPTAFYLCASSITGTEKLFFGSGTQLSVL.

This chain joins TRBV5-4 and TRBJ2-3; 11 positions agree with TRBD1. The V and J ends lost 4 bases and 4 bases, in that order; junction bases with no gene match: 5. The CDR3 contains 15 residues. CDR1 is SGHNT, CDR2 YYREEE, per germline (reference sequence). Written as DNA, the CDR3 is TGTGCCAGCAGCGGCAAGGGACAGGGGGCAGATACGCAGTATTTT. Translation: CASSGKGQGADTQYF. Full variable domain (remainder filled in from reference TRBV5-4 and TRBJ2-3): ETGVTQSPTHLIKTRGQQVTLRCSSQSGHNTVSWYQQALGQGPQFIFQYYREEENGRGNFPPRFSGLQFPNYSSELNVNALELDDSALYLCASSGKGQGADTQYFGPGTRLTVL.

The chain couples TRBV30 to TRBJ1-4; 10 bases agree with TRBD1. There are 18 residues in the CDR3. Germline V gene data show CDR1 as GTSNPN and CDR2 as SVGIG (reference sequence). V was pared by 0 bases and J by 0 bases, with 7 bases of the junction left unmatched. CDR3 amino acids: CAWSVSRDRGTTNEKLFF. CDR3 bases: TGTGCCTGGAGTGTATCGCGGGACAGGGGCACAACTAATGAAAAACTGTTTTTT.

The chain uses TRBV6-1 and TRBJ1-5; a possible D gene is TRBD1 (6 bases). The V gene's germline CDR1 is MNHNS and CDR2 SASEGT. Trimming cost V 4 bases and J 5 bases, with 9 bases left between them. The CDR3 runs 13 residues. Here the CDR3 reads CASSVPGDQPQHF. The CDR3 DNA is TGTGCCAGCAGTGTCCCAGGGGATCAGCCCCAGCATTTT.

The CDR3 spells CASSLTGNYGYTF. CDR3 bases: TGTGCCAGCAGTTTGACAGGAAACTATGGCTACACCTTC. This chain links TRBV28 with TRBJ1-2, with TRBD1 as a possible D gene (6 bases). The germline V and J ends were trimmed by 3 bases and 2 bases, with 7 bases remaining between them. CDR3 size: 13 residues. CDR1 and CDR2 (germline): MDHEN, SYDVKM.

The chain is built from TRBV5-4 and TRBJ1-1; D remains ambiguous. Germline V CDR1 and CDR2: SGHNT, YYREEE (reference sequence). V dropped 4 bases and J dropped 1 base, with 5 bases sitting between them. This CDR3 spans 12 amino acids. The CDR3 reads CASSPGNTEAFF. CDR3 nucleotides: TGTGCCAGCAGCCCAGGGAACACTGAAGCTTTCTTT.

V gene TRBV19 combines with J gene TRBJ1-1; D not certain. The CDR3 totals 15 residues. Looked up from germline, CDR1 is LNHDA and CDR2 is SQIVND (reference sequence). Trimming removed 7 bases from V and 5 bases from J, with 20 bases in between. For the CDR3, the DNA is TGTGCCAGTACCCCTGGGAGAAAGGGCCTTACTGAAGCTTTCTTT. Amino acids: CASTPGRKGLTEAFF.

CDR3 coding DNA: TGTGCCAGTAGTATCTCCCACCTTACTCCCTTGAACTATGGCTACACCTTC. Its protein product is CASSISHLTPLNYGYTF. This chain connects TRBV19 to TRBJ1-2; the D is unclear. Germline lookup yields CDR1 LNHDA and CDR2 SQIVND (reference sequence). V was cut by 3 bases and J by 2 bases, with 19 bases left in between. The CDR3 covers 17 residues.